These T cell receptor beta chains were read from a single sample in a study of CD8 T cells in ankylosing spondylitis. TCRdb re-called the 5' RACE reads through MiXCR, storing one row per CDR3 protein. The sample consists of 700,000 or so distinct CDR3 sequences, under 20% of them appearing once. The specimen sequenced was blood, either unsorted or a sorted T cell fraction (not recorded which). The origin of the receptors is a male donor with ankylosing spondylitis. Both conserved end residues are part of each CDR3. A D gene is named only where the DNA matches it firmly. A clone size is listed for some rows: how often the clone was seen (once, few, many), or a class if it is expanded.

abundance,v_gene,j_gene,d_gene,CDR3aa,CDR3nt
.,TRBV4-2,TRBJ1-5,.,CASSQDRGSYYSNQPQHF,TGTGCCAGCAGCCAAGATAGGGGGAGCTACTATAGCAATCAGCCCCAGCATTTT
.,TRBV7-2,TRBJ2-5,.,CASSLVSQQETQYF,TGTGCCAGCAGCTTAGTGTCACAACAAGAGACCCAGTACTTC
few,TRBV28,TRBJ1-4,.,CASSLTEGNEKLFF,TGTGCCAGCAGTTTAACAGAGGGTAATGAAAAACTGTTTTTT
.,TRBV20-1,TRBJ1-1,.,CSARVAGVNEAFF,TGCAGTGCTAGAGTTGCAGGGGTAAATGAAGCTTTCTTT
once,TRBV29-1,TRBJ2-7,TRBD1,CSVEEGETGDYEQYF,TGCAGCGTTGAAGAGGGGGAGACAGGGGACTACGAGCAGTACTTC
many,TRBV5-1,TRBJ2-1,TRBD2,CASSRTSESYNEQFF,TGCGCCAGCAGCCGTACTAGCGAATCCTACAATGAGCAGTTCTTC
few,TRBV11-2,TRBJ2-1,.,CASSSTLRGAWVDEQFF,TGTGCCAGCAGCTCGACCTTGAGAGGTGCCTGGGTCGATGAGCAGTTCTTC
.,TRBV20-1,TRBJ2-1,TRBD1,CSAQDRDYNEQFF,TGCAGTGCCCAAGACAGGGACTACAATGAGCAGTTCTTC
few,TRBV28,TRBJ2-1,TRBD2,CASSLVVGRENEQFF,TGTGCCAGCAGTTTAGTTGTCGGGAGGGAGAATGAGCAGTTCTTC
few,TRBV11-1,TRBJ2-2,.,CASTADREVFGNTGELFF,TGTGCCAGTACCGCCGACAGGGAGGTGTTTGGTAACACCGGGGAGCTGTTTTTT
.,TRBV20-1,TRBJ2-2,.,CSARDQGAGPTGELFF,TGCAGTGCTAGAGATCAAGGGGCCGGCCCCACCGGGGAGCTGTTTTTT
.,TRBV6-1,TRBJ1-2,.,CASSDPGTPHYGYTF,TGTGCCAGCAGTGACCCGGGAACACCCCACTATGGCTACACCTTC
.,TRBV6-2/TRBV6-3,TRBJ2-4,TRBD1,CASSYGTGGNKNIQYF,TGTGCCAGCAGTTACGGGACAGGGGGAAACAAAAACATTCAGTACTTC
.,TRBV11-1,TRBJ2-7,.,CASSSQRGGTYEQYF,TGTGCCAGCAGCTCCCAAAGGGGGGGGACCTACGAGCAGTACTTC
.,TRBV27,TRBJ2-1,TRBD1,CASSFGTGVYNEQFF,TGTGCCAGCAGTTTTGGGACAGGGGTCTACAATGAGCAGTTCTTC
.,TRBV20-1,TRBJ1-2,.,CSASSDGGYGYTF,TGCAGTGCTAGTTCGGACGGGGGTTATGGCTACACCTTC
.,TRBV7-3,TRBJ1-5,.,CASARQSNQPQHF,TGTGCCAGCGCTAGACAGTCCAATCAGCCCCAGCATTTT
few,TRBV10-3,TRBJ1-1,.,CAISEGQGAEAFF,TGTGCCATCAGTGAGGGGCAGGGTGCTGAAGCTTTCTTT
many,TRBV5-1,TRBJ2-3,TRBD2,CASSFKLVSGEDRTDTQYF,TGCGCCAGCAGCTTTAAGCTCGTAAGCGGGGAAGACCGCACAGATACGCAGTATTTT
few,TRBV7-2,TRBJ1-2,.,CASSLVSLGGYTF,TGTGCCAGCAGCTTAGTGTCTTTGGGTGGCTACACCTTC
many,TRBV4-1,TRBJ1-5,.,CASSQDMAVRGQPQHF,TGCGCCAGCAGCCAAGATATGGCGGTTCGCGGTCAGCCCCAGCATTTT
.,TRBV12-3/TRBV12-4,TRBJ1-2,.,CASTMSLWGFGYTF,TGTGCCAGCACCATGTCCCTGTGGGGGTTTGGCTACACCTTC